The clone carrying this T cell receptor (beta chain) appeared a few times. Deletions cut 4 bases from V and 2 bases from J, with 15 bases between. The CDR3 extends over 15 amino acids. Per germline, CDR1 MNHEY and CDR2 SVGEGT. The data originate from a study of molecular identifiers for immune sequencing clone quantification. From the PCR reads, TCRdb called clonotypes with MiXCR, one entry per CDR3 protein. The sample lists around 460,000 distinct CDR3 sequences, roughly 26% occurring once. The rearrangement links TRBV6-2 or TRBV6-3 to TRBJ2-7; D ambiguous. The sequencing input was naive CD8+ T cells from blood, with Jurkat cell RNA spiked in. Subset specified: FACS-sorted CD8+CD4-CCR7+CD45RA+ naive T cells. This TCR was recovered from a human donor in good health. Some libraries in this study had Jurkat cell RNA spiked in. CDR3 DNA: TGTGCCAGCAGTTCCTCGGTGATGAGTACCTACGAGCAGTACTTC. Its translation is CASSSSVMSTYEQYF.